This TCR beta chain was profiled in a study of graft-versus-host responses after intestinal transplantation. Study-wide background: Uniformly, recipients were administered anti-thymocyte globulin induction with subsequent tacrolimus and steroids for approximately three years. Findings of the study overall: Some patients had graft-donor T cell macrochimerism. In their allografts, the ratios of graft-versus-host to host-versus-graft T cell clones were high.

Sequenced by immunoSEQ multiplex PCR; TCRdb stores in-frame clones only, minus some. The sample yields fewer than 150,000 clones, more than 90% seen once. Comments on this clone: What it binds is unknown.

This CDR3 comprises 14 residues. From germline, CDR1 is SGHNT and CDR2 YYREEE (reference sequence). The ends lost 4 bases at V and 6 bases at J; junction bases unmatched: 6. The clonotype originates from a human donor who received an intestinal transplant. Sequenced material: unstimulated CD4+ T cells sorted from spleen or lymph node cells, taken before intestinal transplant. V is TRBV5-4 and J is TRBJ1-2, with 10 bases identical to TRBD1. CDR3 region: CASSTGQGRNGYTF. CDR3 DNA: TGTGCCAGCAGCACGGGACAGGGGAGAAATGGCTACACCTTC.